The 20 T cell receptor beta chains in this list originate from one sample, sequenced in a study of T cell responses to AZD1222 COVID-19 vaccine. Sequencing used immunoSEQ multiplex PCR; TCRdb keeps in-frame clones, though not all of them. Of 85,000 to 100,000 clones listed, roughly nine tenths are singletons. Sequencing was performed on peripheral blood, taken on day 0 of AZD1222 vaccination. The receptors were gathered from an adult in good health.

The chain uses TRBV5-1 and TRBJ2-7, with TRBD1 matching 9 bases. Germline CDR1 is SGHRS and CDR2 is YFSETQ. This CDR3 is built from 15 residues. Trimming cost V 4 bases and J 3 bases; bases outside gene matches: 8. The CDR3 DNA reads TGCGCCAGCAGCAGGACCGGACAGGGGCTCTACGAGCAGTACTTC. Translating gives CASSRTGQGLYEQYF.

CDR3 DNA: TGTGCCAGCAGCCGGCAGGGGGCGAGTGAAAAACTGTTTTTT. It specifies CASSRQGASEKLFF. The V gene is TRBV3-1 (or the pseudogene TRBV3-2), the J gene TRBJ1-4, with 8 bases aligning to TRBD1. The CDR3 runs to 14 residues. Trimming removed 4 bases from V and 7 bases from J; junction bases left unmatched: 5. The V gene's germline CDR1 is LGHDT and CDR2 YNNKEL (reference sequence).

This clone was counted a single time. The gene calls are TRBV15 and TRBJ1-4; D gene unclear. This CDR3 is built from 10 residues. CDR1 is LNHNV and CDR2 is YYDKDF in the germline V gene (reference sequence). Trimming took 9 bases from V and 8 from J, leaving 7 bases between them. The DNA of the CDR3 is TGTGCCACTTGGGCCGAAAAACTGTTTTTT. This encodes CATWAEKLFF.

V is TRBV19 and J is TRBJ1-2, with TRBD1 as a possible D gene (6 bases). CDR1 is LNHDA, CDR2 SQIVND, per germline (reference sequence). Trimming shortened V by 5 bases and J by 9 bases, and 16 bases separated the two germline ends. The CDR3 spans 13 residues. Here the CDR3 DNA reads TGTGCCAGTAGTTCACAGGGTTATGGAAGCTACACCTTC. Its translation is CASSSQGYGSYTF.

V and J are TRBV5-1 and TRBJ2-7; TRBD1 might be the D (5 bases). The CDR3 consists of 14 residues. V was shortened by 4 bases and J by 2 bases, with 13 bases between the two germline ends. The germline CDR1 and CDR2 sequences are SGHRS and YFSETQ. The DNA of the CDR3 is TGCGCCAGCAGCGAGACAGACAGAACCTACGAGCAGTACTTC. Its protein product is CASSETDRTYEQYF.

This rearrangement joins TRBV4-2 to TRBJ1-2; a weak D match, TRBD1 (6 bases). CDR1 is LGHNA, CDR2 YNFKEQ, per germline. This CDR3 contains 14 residues. Trimming pared 6 bases from V and 6 bases from J, leaving 17 bases between. This CDR3 is CASRQKSGGDGYTF. CDR3 DNA sequence: TGTGCCAGCAGACAAAAAAGCGGGGGCGATGGCTACACCTTC.

The chain links TRBV10-3 to TRBJ1-2, with D perhaps matching TRBD1 (6 bases). The germline V and J ends were trimmed by 5 bases and 8 bases, with 18 bases remaining between them. CDR1 is ENHRY, CDR2 SYGVKD, per germline. This CDR3 comprises 14 residues. The DNA of the CDR3 is TGTGCCATCAGTTCCGGGGGGGACATGAGGGGCTACACCTTC. This encodes CAISSGGDMRGYTF.

J is TRBJ1-3 and V is TRBV7-9; 7 bases align to TRBD1. The length of the CDR3 is 14 residues. Trimming took 7 bases from V and 2 from J; bases not matched to a gene: 5. The V gene's germline CDR1 is SEHNR and CDR2 FQNEAQ (reference sequence). CDR3 DNA: TGTGCCAGCAAAACCGACAGGGCTGGAAACACCATATATTTT. Amino acid sequence: CASKTDRAGNTIYF.

This clone came up once. The genes are TRBV5-6 and TRBJ1-6; weak D call: TRBD1 (5 bases). V dropped 0 bases and J dropped 8 bases, with 6 bases sitting between them. CDR1 SGHDT and CDR2 YYEEEE come from the germline V gene. This CDR3 is 13 amino acids long. CDR3 loop: CASSLVGDSPLHF. The CDR3 DNA reads TGTGCCAGCAGCTTGGTGGGGGATTCACCCCTCCACTTT.

The chain links TRBV6-5 to TRBJ1-5; D is ambiguous. Trimming cost V 5 bases and J 3 bases, with 11 bases left between them. Looked up from germline, CDR1 is MNHEY and CDR2 is SVGAGI. This CDR3 has 14 amino acids. The CDR3 protein is CASSLTFPNQPQHF. In DNA, the CDR3 is TGTGCCAGCAGTCTTACCTTCCCCAATCAGCCCCAGCATTTT.

This chain connects TRBV7-9 to TRBJ1-3; perhaps TRBD1 as D (6 bases). Germline loops: CDR1 SEHNR, CDR2 FQNEAQ (reference sequence). The CDR3 sequence is 14 residues long. V was shortened by 8 bases and J by 0 bases, with 11 bases between the two germline ends. As DNA, the CDR3 is TGTGCCAGCGGTTGGACAGCCTCTGGAAACACCATATATTTT. It encodes CASGWTASGNTIYF.

This clone came up once. The gene calls are TRBV24-1 and TRBJ1-5; D not resolved. The V gene lost 3 bases and the J gene lost 4 bases, with 12 bases spanning the gap. There are 15 residues in the CDR3. The germline gives CDR1 KGHDR, CDR2 SFDVKD. The CDR3 protein is CATSDPRLGNQPQHF. CDR3 nucleotide sequence: TGTGCCACCAGTGATCCTCGGCTGGGAAATCAGCCCCAGCATTTT.

The V call is TRBV28, the J call TRBJ1-1; D call uncertain. The CDR3 has 11 amino acids. CDR1 is MDHEN and CDR2 is SYDVKM in the germline V gene. V shed 5 bases and J shed 7 bases, with 8 bases lying between them. The CDR3 sequence: CASSSPGEAFF. CDR3 in DNA: TGTGCCAGCAGTAGCCCAGGTGAAGCTTTCTTT.

The chain combines TRBV19 with TRBJ2-2, with 7 bases fitting TRBD2. Germline assignment: CDR1 LNHDA and CDR2 SQIVND (reference sequence). J was trimmed by 6 bases and V by 10 bases; bases with no gene match: 5. The CDR3 is made up of 12 amino acids. Here the CDR3 reads CATPRGAGELFF. DNA for the CDR3: TGTGCCACCCCTCGGGGGGCCGGGGAGCTGTTTTTT.

The J gene is TRBJ2-6, the V gene TRBV27; TRBD1 matches 7 bases. The CDR3 is made up of 16 amino acids. The germline V gene has CDR1 MNHEY and CDR2 SMNVEV (reference sequence). Trimming cost V 6 bases and J 0 bases; bases outside gene matches: 5. CDR3 nucleotide sequence: TGTGCCAGCAGCCCGACAGGGTTCTCTGGGGCCAACGTCCTGACTTTC. This translates into CASSPTGFSGANVLTF.

Only one count was recorded for this clone. This chain connects TRBV7-2 to TRBJ1-1; D is ambiguous. The CDR3 spans 13 residues. Trimming removed 2 bases at V and 4 bases at J, with 8 bases between. Germline assignment: CDR1 SGHTA and CDR2 FQGNSA. CDR3 bases: TGTGCCAGCAGCTTAACGGTGGGCACTGAAGCTTTCTTT. This encodes CASSLTVGTEAFF.

The V and J genes are TRBV19 and TRBJ2-5; a possible D gene is TRBD2 (5 bases). Trimming removed 1 base from V and 1 base from J, with 7 bases in between. The CDR3 consists of 14 residues. The germline CDR1 and CDR2 sequences are LNHDA and SQIVND (reference sequence). CDR3 in DNA: TGTGCCAGTAGTATAGGGACTTTCCAAGAGACCCAGTACTTC. Encoded protein: CASSIGTFQETQYF.

This chain links TRBV5-4 with TRBJ2-7, with 7 nucleotides matching TRBD1. This CDR3 contains 14 residues. The germline V gene encodes CDR1 SGHNT and CDR2 YYREEE (reference sequence). The V segment lost 7 bases and the J segment 2 bases; nucleotides outside the gene matches: 9. In DNA, the CDR3 is TGTGCCAGCTCCATTCTGGGACAGCCCTACGAGCAGTACTTC. It specifies CASSILGQPYEQYF.

The V call is TRBV29-1, the J call TRBJ2-1; no firm D call. This CDR3 has 12 amino acids. Germline-derived CDR1 and CDR2 are SQVTM and ANQGSEA. The ends were cut back, 6 bases at V and 7 bases at J, with 13 bases in the middle. CDR3 in DNA: TGCAGCGTAACGGTGAGAGGTAATGAGCAGTTCTTC. It codes for CSVTVRGNEQFF.

As DNA, the CDR3 is TGCGCCAGCAGGGCGGGACAGGGAGGTTCTGAAGCTTTCTTT. Translating it yields CASRAGQGGSEAFF. The chain employs TRBV4-1 and TRBJ1-1; TRBD1 aligns across 9 bases. The V and J ends lost 6 bases and 6 bases, in that order; junction bases with no gene match: 8. The CDR3 contains 14 residues. Germline V lookup: CDR1 MGHRA, CDR2 YSYEKL.